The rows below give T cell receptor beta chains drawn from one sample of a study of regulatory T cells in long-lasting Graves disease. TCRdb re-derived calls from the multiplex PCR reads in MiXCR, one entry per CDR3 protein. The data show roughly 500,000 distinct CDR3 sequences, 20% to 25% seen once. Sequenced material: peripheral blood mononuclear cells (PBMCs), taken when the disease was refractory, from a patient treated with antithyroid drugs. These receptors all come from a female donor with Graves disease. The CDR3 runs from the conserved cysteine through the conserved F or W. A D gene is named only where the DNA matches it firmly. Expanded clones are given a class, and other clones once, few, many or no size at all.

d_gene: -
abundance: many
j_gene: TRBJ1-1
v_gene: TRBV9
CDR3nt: TGTGCCAGCACGGGGCCAAACACTGAAGCTTTCTTT
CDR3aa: CASTGPNTEAFF

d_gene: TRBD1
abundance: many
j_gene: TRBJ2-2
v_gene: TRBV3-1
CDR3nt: TGTGCCAGCAACGGGGACAGATGGGCCGGGGAGCTGTTTTTT
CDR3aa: CASNGDRWAGELFF

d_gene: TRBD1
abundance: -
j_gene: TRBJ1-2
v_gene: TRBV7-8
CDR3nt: TGTGCCAGCAGCCCGGGACAGGAGAGAGGCTACACCTTC
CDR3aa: CASSPGQERGYTF

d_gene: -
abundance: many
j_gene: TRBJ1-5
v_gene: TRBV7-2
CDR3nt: TGTGCCAGCAGTCGGGCCGGACAGCCTAGCAATCAGCCCCAGCATTTT
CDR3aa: CASSRAGQPSNQPQHF

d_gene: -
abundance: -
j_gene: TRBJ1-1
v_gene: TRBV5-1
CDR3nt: TGCGCCAGCAGCTTGGAGGCATTTCGCGCTCTCCGTGAAGCTTTCTTT
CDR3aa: CASSLEAFRALREAFF

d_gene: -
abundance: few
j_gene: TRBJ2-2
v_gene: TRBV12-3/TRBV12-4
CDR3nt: TGTGCCAGCAGCCGAAGGGGGGGAGGAGTGTTTTTT
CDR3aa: CASSRRGGGVFF

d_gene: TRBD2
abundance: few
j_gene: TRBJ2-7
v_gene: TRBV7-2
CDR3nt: TGTGCCAGCAGCTTAGACGGACTAGCGGGACGGGAGCAGTACTTC
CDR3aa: CASSLDGLAGREQYF

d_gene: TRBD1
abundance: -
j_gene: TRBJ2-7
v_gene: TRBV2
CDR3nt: TGTGCCAGCTCACCACCGTCCGGGACAGGGGGCTCCGAGCAGTACTTC
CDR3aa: CASSPPSGTGGSEQYF

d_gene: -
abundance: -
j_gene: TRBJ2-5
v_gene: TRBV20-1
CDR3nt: TGCAGTGCTAGAGACCCCTCGGGGGCCAGGAAGACCCAGTACTTC
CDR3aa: CSARDPSGARKTQYF

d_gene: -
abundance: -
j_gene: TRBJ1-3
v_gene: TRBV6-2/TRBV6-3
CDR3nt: TGTGCCAGCAGTGAATCCCCCTCGGGTTCTGGAAACACCATATATTTT
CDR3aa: CASSESPSGSGNTIYF

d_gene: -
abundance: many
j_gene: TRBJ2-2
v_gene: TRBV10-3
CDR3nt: TGTGCCATCAGTGAGTCGAGGGCAACGAACACCGGGGAGCTGTTTTTT
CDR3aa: CAISESRATNTGELFF

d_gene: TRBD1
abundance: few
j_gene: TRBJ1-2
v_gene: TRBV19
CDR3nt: TGTGCCAGTAGTATACCCCCCGGGACAGGGGTCTACACCTTC
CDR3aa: CASSIPPGTGVYTF

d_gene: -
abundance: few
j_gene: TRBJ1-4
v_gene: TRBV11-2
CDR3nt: TGTGCCAGCAGCTCCGACAGCACTAATGAAAAACTGTTTTTT
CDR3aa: CASSSDSTNEKLFF

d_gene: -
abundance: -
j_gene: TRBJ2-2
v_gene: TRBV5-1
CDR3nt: TGCGCCAGCAGCTTAGAAAGCATGAACACCGGGGAGCTGTTTTTT
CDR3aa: CASSLESMNTGELFF

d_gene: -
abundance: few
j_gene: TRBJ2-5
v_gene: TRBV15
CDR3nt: TGTGCCACCAGCAGAGATTGGGCTCCCCGGACCCAGTACTTC
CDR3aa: CATSRDWAPRTQYF

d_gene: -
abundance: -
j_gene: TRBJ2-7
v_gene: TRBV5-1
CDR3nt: TGCGCCAGCAGCCTCCGGACAGCCGACGAGCAGTACTTC
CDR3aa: CASSLRTADEQYF

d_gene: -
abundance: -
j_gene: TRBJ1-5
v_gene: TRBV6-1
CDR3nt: TGTGCCAGCAGGCAACAGGGTACTCAGCCCCAGCATTTT
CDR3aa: CASRQQGTQPQHF

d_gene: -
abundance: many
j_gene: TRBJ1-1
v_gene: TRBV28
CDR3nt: TGTGCCAGCAGTCGGGAAAAGGGACGAAACACTGAAGCTTTCTTT
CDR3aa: CASSREKGRNTEAFF

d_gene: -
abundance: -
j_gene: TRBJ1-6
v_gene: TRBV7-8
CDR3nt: TGTGCCAGCAGCTTAGAGAGGATAGGGCATAATTCACCCCTCCACTTT
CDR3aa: CASSLERIGHNSPLHF

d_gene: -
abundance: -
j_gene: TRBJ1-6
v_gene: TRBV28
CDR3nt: TGTGCCAGCAGTTTGACGGGACCCGGTTCACCCCTCCACTTT
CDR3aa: CASSLTGPGSPLHF

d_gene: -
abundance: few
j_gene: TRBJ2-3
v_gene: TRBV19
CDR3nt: TGTGCCAGTAGTATGAGGCAGAGCACAGATACGCAGTATTTT
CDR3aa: CASSMRQSTDTQYF

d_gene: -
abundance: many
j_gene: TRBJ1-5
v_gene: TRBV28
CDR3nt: TGTGCCAGCAGAACTTACGAAAGGGATCAGCCCCAGCATTTT
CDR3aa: CASRTYERDQPQHF

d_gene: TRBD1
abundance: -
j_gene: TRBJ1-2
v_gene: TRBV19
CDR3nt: TGTGCCGGTAGGCGACAGGGGGAAAGTGGCTACACCTTC
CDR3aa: CAGRRQGESGYTF

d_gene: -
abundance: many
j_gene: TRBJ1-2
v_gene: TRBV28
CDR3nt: TGTGCCAGCAGTTTAGAGCGGCCAACTAACTATGGCTACACCTTC
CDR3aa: CASSLERPTNYGYTF

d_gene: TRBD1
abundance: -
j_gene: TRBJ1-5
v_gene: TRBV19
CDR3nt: TGTGCCAGTAGTCTAGACAGGGCGGATCAGCCCCAGCATTTT
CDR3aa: CASSLDRADQPQHF

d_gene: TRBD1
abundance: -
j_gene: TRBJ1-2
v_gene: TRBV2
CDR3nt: TGTGCCAGCAGCCAGGGGACAGGGGGCCGAGGCTACACCTTC
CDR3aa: CASSQGTGGRGYTF

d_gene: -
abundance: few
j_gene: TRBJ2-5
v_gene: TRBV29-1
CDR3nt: TGCAGCGTGGGGAAAGGACTTGCAGAGACCCAGTACTTC
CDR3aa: CSVGKGLAETQYF

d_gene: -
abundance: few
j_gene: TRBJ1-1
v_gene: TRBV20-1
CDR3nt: TGCAGTGCCTCTCGACCTGCCGGGACAAGGGGAGCTACAGCTTTCTTT
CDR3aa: CSASRPAGTRGATAFF

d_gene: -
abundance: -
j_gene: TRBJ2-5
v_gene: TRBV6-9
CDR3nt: TGTGCCAGCAGTTACGCCGAACGGCAGTCAGAGACCCAGTACTTC
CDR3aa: CASSYAERQSETQYF

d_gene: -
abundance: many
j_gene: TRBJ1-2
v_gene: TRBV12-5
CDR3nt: TGTGCTAGTGGTCCCGCAGGAGCTTATGGCTACACCTTC
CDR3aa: CASGPAGAYGYTF

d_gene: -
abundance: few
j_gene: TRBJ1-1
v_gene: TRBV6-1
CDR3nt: TGTGCCAGCATGCCAGACCTGAACACTGAAGCTTTCTTT
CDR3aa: CASMPDLNTEAFF

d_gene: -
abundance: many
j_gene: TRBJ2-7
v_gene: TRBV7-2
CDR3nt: TGTGCCAGCAGCTTAGGAACTCTCTCCTACGAGCAGTACTTC
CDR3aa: CASSLGTLSYEQYF

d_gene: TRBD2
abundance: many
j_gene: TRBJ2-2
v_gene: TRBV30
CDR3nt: TGTGCCTGGAGAGCTAGCGGGAGGGCCGGGGAGCTGTTTTTT
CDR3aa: CAWRASGRAGELFF

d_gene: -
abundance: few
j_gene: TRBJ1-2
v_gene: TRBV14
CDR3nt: TGTGCCAGCAGCCAAGTGAACAGAGCCTCTGGCTACACCTTC
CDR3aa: CASSQVNRASGYTF

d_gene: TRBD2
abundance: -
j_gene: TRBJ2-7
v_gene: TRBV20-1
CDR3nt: TGCAGTGCGAGACTAGCGGGAGATTACGAGCAGTACTTC
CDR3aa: CSARLAGDYEQYF

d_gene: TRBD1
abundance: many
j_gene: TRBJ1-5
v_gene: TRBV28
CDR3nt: TGTGCCAGCAGTCTTCCAGGGGGAAATCAGCCCCAGCATTTT
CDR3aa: CASSLPGGNQPQHF

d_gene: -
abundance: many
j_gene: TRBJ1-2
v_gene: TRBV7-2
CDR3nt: TGTGCCAGCAGCCCGGACGGCGGGGGGACTAACTATGGCTACACCTTC
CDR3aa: CASSPDGGGTNYGYTF

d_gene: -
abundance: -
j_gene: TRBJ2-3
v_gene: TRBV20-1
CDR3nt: TGCAGTGCTATTTACCTAGATACGCAGTATTTT
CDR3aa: CSAIYLDTQYF

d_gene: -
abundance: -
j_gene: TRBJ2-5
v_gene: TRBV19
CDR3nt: TGTGCCAGTAGTGCAAGCAGGGAAGAGACCCAGTACTTC
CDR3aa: CASSASREETQYF

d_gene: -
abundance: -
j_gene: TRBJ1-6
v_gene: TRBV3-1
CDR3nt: TGTGCCAGCAGCCAAGGGACGCAGGGCTATAATTCACCCCTCCACTTT
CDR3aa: CASSQGTQGYNSPLHF

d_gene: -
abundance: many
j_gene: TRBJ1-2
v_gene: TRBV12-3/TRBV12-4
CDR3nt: TGTGCCAGCAGGGACAGTATGCTGGGCTACACCTTC
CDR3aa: CASRDSMLGYTF

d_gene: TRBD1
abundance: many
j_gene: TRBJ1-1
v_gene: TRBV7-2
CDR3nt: TGTGCCAGCAGCTTCGACAGGGGGCACACTGAAGCTTTCTTT
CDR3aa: CASSFDRGHTEAFF

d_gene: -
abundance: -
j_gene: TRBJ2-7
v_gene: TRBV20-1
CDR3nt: TGCAGTGCTAGTAGGGGCAGTGAGCAGTACTTC
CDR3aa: CSASRGSEQYF

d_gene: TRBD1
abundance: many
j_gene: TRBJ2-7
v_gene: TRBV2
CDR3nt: TGTGCCAGCAGTGAACAGGGGGATTCCTACGAGCAGTACTTC
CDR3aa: CASSEQGDSYEQYF

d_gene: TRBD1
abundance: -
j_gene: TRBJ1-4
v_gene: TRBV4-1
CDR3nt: TGCGCCAGCAGCCAACTCGCAGGGGGGCTGGCTAAACTGTTTTTT
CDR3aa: CASSQLAGGLAKLFF

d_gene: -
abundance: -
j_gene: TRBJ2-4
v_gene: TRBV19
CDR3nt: TGTGCCAGTAGTAAGGGGACAATCGTGGACATTCAGTACTTC
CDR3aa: CASSKGTIVDIQYF

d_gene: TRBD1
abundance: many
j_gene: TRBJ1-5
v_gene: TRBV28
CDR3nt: TGTGCCAGTATCCGTCGGACAGGGGGGTATCAGCCCCAGCATTTT
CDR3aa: CASIRRTGGYQPQHF

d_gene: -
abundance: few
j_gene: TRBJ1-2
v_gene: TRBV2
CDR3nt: TGTGCCAGCAGTGGCAGAAACAGAATCGGTACTTTCCTCTACACCTTC
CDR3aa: CASSGRNRIGTFLYTF

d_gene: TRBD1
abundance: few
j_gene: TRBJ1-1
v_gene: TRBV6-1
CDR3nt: TGTGCCAGCAATCAAGGGGGCCTTGGCACTGAAGCTTTCTTT
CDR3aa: CASNQGGLGTEAFF

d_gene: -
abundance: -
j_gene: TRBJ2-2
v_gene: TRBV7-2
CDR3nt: TGTGCCAGCAGCTTAAAATTAGGAGTAAGCACCGGGGAGCTGTTTTTT
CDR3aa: CASSLKLGVSTGELFF

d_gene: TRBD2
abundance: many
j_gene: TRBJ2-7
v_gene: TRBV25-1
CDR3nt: TGTGCCAGCAGTGCCTCCACTAGCGGGAGGAGACACGAGCAGTACTTC
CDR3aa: CASSASTSGRRHEQYF

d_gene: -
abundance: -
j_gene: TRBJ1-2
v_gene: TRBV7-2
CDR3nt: TGTGCCAGCAGCCGGGGGGGTCTATTAGGCTACACCTTC
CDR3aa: CASSRGGLLGYTF

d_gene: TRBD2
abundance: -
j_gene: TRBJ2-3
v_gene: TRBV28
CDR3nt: TGTGCCAGCAGTAGATTAGGTCTAGCGGACACCACAGATACGCAGTATTTT
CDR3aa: CASSRLGLADTTDTQYF

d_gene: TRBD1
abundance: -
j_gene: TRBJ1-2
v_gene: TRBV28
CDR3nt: TGTGCCAGCGGGACAGGGTACTATGGCTACACCTTC
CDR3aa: CASGTGYYGYTF

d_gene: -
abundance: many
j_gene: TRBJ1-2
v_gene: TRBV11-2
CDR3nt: TGTGCCAGCAGTTATATCTATCGGACGGAGAACTATGGCTACACCTTC
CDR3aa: CASSYIYRTENYGYTF